Shown below are 19 T cell receptor beta chains from a single sample sequenced in a study of CD8+CD57+ T cells in acquired aplastic anemia. Profiles of TCR beta VDJ and CDR3 were generated from a genomic DNA template. TCRdb processed the reads anew with MiXCR; each CDR3 protein has one entry. Of roughly 200,000 distinct CDR3 sequences in the sample, roughly two thirds are singletons; the top ten hold roughly 61%. Patients included in sequencing had previously demonstrated CD8+CD57+ cell expansion by flow cytometry. The sample consisted of sorted CD4+, CD8+, or CD8+CD57+ T cells (not recorded which) from PBMCs. Receptors originate from a human donor with aplastic anemia.

The chain couples TRBV7-2 to TRBJ1-1; D gene uncertain. Trimming took 3 bases from V and 0 from J, leaving 11 bases between them. Germline-derived CDR1 and CDR2 are SGHTA and FQGNSA. The CDR3 extends over 15 amino acids. This CDR3 reads CASSLLKTLNTEAFF. The CDR3 nucleotides read TGTGCCAGCAGCTTGCTAAAGACCCTGAACACTGAAGCTTTCTTT.

The V gene is TRBV7-8, the J gene TRBJ2-2; D not resolved. This CDR3 spans 12 amino acids. Germline CDR1 and CDR2: SGHVS and FQNEAQ. Trimming stripped 7 bases from V and 2 bases from J, with 5 bases between. The CDR3 loop is CASNDNTGELFF. CDR3 DNA: TGTGCCAGCAACGATAACACCGGGGAGCTGTTTTTT. The variable domain in full, completed from reference TRBV7-8 and TRBJ2-2, reads GAGVSQSPRYKVAKRGQDVALRCDPISGHVSLFWYQQALGQGPEFLTYFQNEAQLDKSGLPSDRFFAERPEGSVSTLKIQRTQQEDSAVYLCASNDNTGELFFGEGSRLTVL.

This chain connects TRBV2 to TRBJ2-5; TRBD2 agrees at 10 bases. Losses at the gene ends were 2 bases for V and 4 bases for J; bases not matched to a gene: 4. Germline CDR1 reads SNHLY; CDR2 reads FYNNEI. This CDR3 is 15 amino acids long. CDR3 residues: CASSEWGTSVETQYF. CDR3 nucleotide sequence: TGTGCCAGCAGTGAATGGGGGACTAGCGTAGAGACCCAGTACTTC. The full variable domain, completed using reference TRBV2 and TRBJ2-5, is EPEVTQTPSHQVTQMGQEVILRCVPISNHLYFYWYRQILGQKVEFLVSFYNNEISEKSEIFDDQFSVERPDGSNFTLKIRSTKLEDSAMYFCASSEWGTSVETQYFGPGTRLLVL.

The chain combines TRBV10-1 with TRBJ2-7; 11 bases match TRBD2. V lost 7 bases and J lost 4; bases outside the gene matches: 9. The CDR3 loop spans 15 amino acids. The germline V gene encodes CDR1 WNHNN and CDR2 SYGVQD (reference sequence). The CDR3 sequence: CASTEGTSGCYEQYF. The CDR3 bases are TGCGCCAGCACCGAGGGGACTAGCGGTTGTTACGAGCAGTACTTC.

This sequence joins TRBV12-5 and TRBJ1-6; no clear D. The germline V gene encodes CDR1 LGHNT and CDR2 FRNRAP. The CDR3 sequence is 14 residues long. CDR3 sequence reads: CASSLGPVNSPLHF. The CDR3 DNA reads TGTGCCAGCAGTTTAGGCCCGGTGAATTCACCCCTCCACTTT.

The V call is TRBV9, the J call TRBJ1-2; no clear D gene. The V end was cut by 3 bases, the J end by 13 bases, with 10 bases between. This CDR3 region has 10 residues. Germline V gene data show CDR1 as SGDLS and CDR2 as YYNGEE. CDR3 coding DNA: TGTGCCAGCAGCGCCCTACCGAGCACCTTC. It codes for CASSALPSTF.

The chain uses TRBV4-1 and TRBJ1-2; tentative D call: TRBD1 (6 bases). Per the germline V gene, CDR1 is MGHRA and CDR2 is YSYEKL. Trimming took off 4 bases at V and 3 bases at J, with 15 bases between the two ends. This CDR3 comprises 15 residues. The CDR3 DNA reads as TGCGCCAGCAGCCTTTCCCCGGACAGCTACTATGGCTACACCTTC. It specifies CASSLSPDSYYGYTF.

The chain has TRBV15 and TRBJ1-1, with 9 positions matching TRBD1. The CDR3 sequence is 21 residues long. V shed 0 bases, J shed 5 bases, and the junction held 22 bases outside the gene matches. Germline V gene data show CDR1 as LNHNV and CDR2 as YYDKDF (reference sequence). CDR3 region: CATSRDSPKWDRADRWTEAFF. In DNA, the CDR3 is TGTGCCACCAGCAGAGATTCCCCAAAATGGGACAGGGCTGACCGTTGGACTGAAGCTTTCTTT. The whole variable domain, filled in from reference TRBV15 and TRBJ1-1, reads DAMVIQNPRYQVTQFGKPVTLSCSQTLNHNVMYWYQQKSSQAPKLLFHYYDKDFNNEADTPDNFQSRRPNTSFCFLDIRSPGLGDTAMYLCATSRDSPKWDRADRWTEAFFGQGTRLTVV.

This chain connects TRBV2 to TRBJ2-3; D is ambiguous. Germline V gene lookup returns CDR1 SNHLY and CDR2 FYNNEI. V shed 6 bases and J shed 4 bases, with 11 bases lying between them. CDR3 length equals 13 residues. Written as DNA, the CDR3 is TGTGCCAGCAGCCCACCAGTTGCAGATACGCAGTATTTT. This encodes CASSPPVADTQYF.

This rearrangement joins TRBV15 to TRBJ1-5, with D unresolved. This CDR3 is 16 amino acids long. Trimming stripped 1 base from V and 0 bases from J, with 10 bases between. Per germline, CDR1 LNHNV and CDR2 YYDKDF (reference sequence). The CDR3 region is CATSRAGGSSNQPQHF. The CDR3 bases are TGTGCCACCAGCAGAGCTGGAGGGTCTAGCAATCAGCCCCAGCATTTT. Combining the CDR3 with reference TRBV15 and TRBJ1-5 gives the whole variable domain DAMVIQNPRYQVTQFGKPVTLSCSQTLNHNVMYWYQQKSSQAPKLLFHYYDKDFNNEADTPDNFQSRRPNTSFCFLDIRSPGLGDTAMYLCATSRAGGSSNQPQHFGDGTRLSIL.

A note on this clonotype: The CDR3 carries no conserved terminal phenylalanine or tryptophan, so it likely arises from a read error. This sequence joins TRBV24-1 and TRBJ2-7; D is ambiguous. Germline CDR1 and CDR2: KGHDR and SFDVKD. The V and J ends lost 3 bases and 2 bases respectively, with 4 bases between them. The CDR3 is made up of 12 amino acids. CDR3 nucleotide sequence: TGTGCCACCAGTGATAGTGCCTACGAGCAGTACCTC. Protein sequence: CATSDSAYEQYL.

This sequence joins TRBV19 and TRBJ2-1; TRBD1 matches at 7 bases. CDR3 size: 15 residues. Germline values: CDR1 LNHDA, CDR2 SQIVND (reference sequence). V gave up 4 bases and J gave up 6 bases; unmatched junction bases: 9. The CDR3 loop is CASSTTGAAFNEQFF. In DNA form, the CDR3 reads TGTGCCAGTAGTACTACAGGGGCCGCCTTCAATGAGCAGTTCTTC.

The rearrangement uses TRBV10-3 and TRBJ2-7; 7 nucleotides line up with TRBD1. CDR3 length: 13 amino acids. V shed 6 bases, J shed 5 bases, and the junction held 7 bases outside the gene matches. Germline CDR1 is ENHRY and CDR2 is SYGVKD. The CDR3 spells CAISRQGSDEQYF. The DNA for the CDR3 is TGTGCCATCAGCAGACAGGGTAGCGACGAGCAGTACTTC.

Ten or more counts support this clonotype. The chain uses TRBV14 and TRBJ1-3, with a tentative D call TRBD1 (5 bases). CDR1 and CDR2 from the germline V gene are SGHDN and FVKESK. The ends were cut back, 0 bases at V and 8 bases at J, with 11 bases in the middle. This CDR3 region has 14 residues. The chain's CDR3 is CASSQEGRADTIYF. The CDR3 DNA reads TGTGCCAGCAGCCAAGAGGGACGGGCGGACACCATATATTTT.

V is TRBV5-1 and J is TRBJ1-2, with a possible D match to TRBD1 (6 bases). Between the trimmed V and J ends, which lost 2 bases and 1 base, there was a span of 21 bases. Per germline, CDR1 SGHRS and CDR2 YFSETQ. The CDR3 runs 18 residues. The CDR3 bases are TGCGCCAGCAGCTTTGAGGACAGTACTGAGTCTAATAACTATGGCTACACCTTC. Its translation is CASSFEDSTESNNYGYTF.

The chain recombines TRBV15 with TRBJ2-5; 9 nucleotides match TRBD2. The CDR3 extends over 16 amino acids. V shed 2 bases, J shed 4 bases, and the junction held 8 bases outside the gene matches. Germline loops: CDR1 LNHNV, CDR2 YYDKDF (reference sequence). The CDR3 coding sequence is TGTGCCACCAGCAGATCTAGCGGGAAGGGTCGAGAGACCCAGTACTTC. It yields the protein CATSRSSGKGRETQYF.

This clonotype was observed many times. The chain employs TRBV4-1 and TRBJ1-1; D might be TRBD1 (5 bases). Trimming stripped 0 bases from V and 8 bases from J, with 16 bases between. The CDR3 consists of 15 residues. Germline CDR1 and CDR2: MGHRA and YSYEKL. The CDR3 DNA follows: TGCGCCAGCAGCCAAGAAGGCCTGGGACCACTAGAAGCTTTCTTT. Protein sequence: CASSQEGLGPLEAFF.

This clonotype was seen only a few times. The CDR3 DNA is TGTGCCACCAGCAGAGCCCAACTCAACACCGGGGAGCTGTTTTTT. Its translation: CATSRAQLNTGELFF. The chain recombines TRBV15 with TRBJ2-2; D not resolved. V was pared by 1 base and J by 2 bases, with 8 bases between. The CDR3 sequence is 15 residues long. CDR1 and CDR2 from the germline V gene are LNHNV and YYDKDF (reference sequence).

The V call is TRBV7-9, the J call TRBJ1-2; no reliable D call. V was cut by 5 bases and J by 4 bases, with 11 bases left in between. From germline, CDR1 is SEHNR and CDR2 FQNEAQ (reference sequence). This CDR3 has 13 residues. This chain's CDR3 is CASSPRSAYGYTF. Written as DNA, the CDR3 is TGTGCCAGCAGCCCGCGGTCGGCCTATGGCTACACCTTC.